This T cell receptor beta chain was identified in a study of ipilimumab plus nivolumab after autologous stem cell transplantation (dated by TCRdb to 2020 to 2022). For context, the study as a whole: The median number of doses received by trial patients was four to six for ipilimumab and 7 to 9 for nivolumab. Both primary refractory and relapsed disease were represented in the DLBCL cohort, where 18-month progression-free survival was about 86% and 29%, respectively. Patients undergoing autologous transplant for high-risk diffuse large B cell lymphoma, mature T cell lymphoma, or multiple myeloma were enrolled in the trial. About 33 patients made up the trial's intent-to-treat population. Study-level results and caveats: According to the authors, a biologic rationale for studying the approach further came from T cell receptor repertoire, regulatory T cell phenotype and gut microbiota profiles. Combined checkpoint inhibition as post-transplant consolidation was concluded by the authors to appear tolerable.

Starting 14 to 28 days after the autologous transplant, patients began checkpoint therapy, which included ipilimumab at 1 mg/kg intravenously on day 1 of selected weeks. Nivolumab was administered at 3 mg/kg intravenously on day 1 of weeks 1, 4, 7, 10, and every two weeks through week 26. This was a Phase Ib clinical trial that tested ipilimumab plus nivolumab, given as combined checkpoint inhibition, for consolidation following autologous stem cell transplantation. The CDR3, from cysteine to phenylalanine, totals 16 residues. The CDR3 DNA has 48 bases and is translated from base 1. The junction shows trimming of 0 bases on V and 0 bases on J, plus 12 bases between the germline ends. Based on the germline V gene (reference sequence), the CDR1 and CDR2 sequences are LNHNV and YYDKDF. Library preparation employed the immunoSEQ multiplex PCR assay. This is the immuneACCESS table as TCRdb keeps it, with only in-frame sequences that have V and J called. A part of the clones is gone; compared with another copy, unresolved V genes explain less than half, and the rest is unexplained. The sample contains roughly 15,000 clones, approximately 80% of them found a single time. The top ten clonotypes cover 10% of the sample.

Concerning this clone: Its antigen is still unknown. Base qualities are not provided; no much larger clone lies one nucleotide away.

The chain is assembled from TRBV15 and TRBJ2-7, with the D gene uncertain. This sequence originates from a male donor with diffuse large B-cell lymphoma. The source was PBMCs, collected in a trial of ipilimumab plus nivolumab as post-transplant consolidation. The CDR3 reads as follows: CATSRDKGSFSYEQYF. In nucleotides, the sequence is TGTGCCACCAGCAGAGATAAGGGATCCTTCTCCTACGAGCAGTACTTC.